Listed below are T cell receptor beta chains from one sample, sequenced in a study of metastatic and nonmetastatic thyroid tumors. TCRdb re-called clones via MiXCR from the PCR reads. The sample lists some 33,000 clones, around 23% occurring once. Sequenced: tumor tissue. These receptors originate from a male donor with papillary thyroid cancer or a benign thyroid nodule (not recorded which). Some clones in this sample may be carry-over from other donors' samples. The CDR3 runs from the conserved cysteine through the conserved F or W. Fields, in order: clone size, J gene, V gene, CDR3 protein. Size is stated for part of the rows, as once, few or many counts, or as a class when the clone is expanded.

clone_size: NA
j_call: TRBJ2-5
v_call: TRBV5-1
cdr3_aa: CASSLGTLTSGRETQYF

clone_size: many
j_call: TRBJ2-3
v_call: TRBV4-1
cdr3_aa: CASSQEEGGQGTDTQYF

clone_size: many
j_call: TRBJ2-7
v_call: TRBV20-1
cdr3_aa: CSAKEARLYEQYF

clone_size: medium-sized
j_call: TRBJ1-5
v_call: TRBV27
cdr3_aa: CASSERGHNQHF

clone_size: NA
j_call: TRBJ2-7
v_call: TRBV3-1
cdr3_aa: CASANGTNDYEQYF

clone_size: NA
j_call: TRBJ1-1
v_call: TRBV6-1
cdr3_aa: CARSEAWGTEAFF

clone_size: few
j_call: TRBJ2-1
v_call: TRBV6-1
cdr3_aa: CASSDNTGTGYNEQFF

clone_size: many
j_call: TRBJ1-1
v_call: TRBV6-6
cdr3_aa: CASSYRGHNTEAFF

clone_size: many
j_call: TRBJ1-5
v_call: TRBV19
cdr3_aa: CASSIEGVQPQHF

clone_size: NA
j_call: TRBJ2-7
v_call: TRBV6-1
cdr3_aa: CASSREGAVSREQYF

clone_size: NA
j_call: TRBJ2-5
v_call: TRBV11-2
cdr3_aa: CASSTDRVGLEDGSQETQYF

clone_size: many
j_call: TRBJ2-3
v_call: TRBV7-8
cdr3_aa: CATGGDRASSGRPTDTQYF

clone_size: NA
j_call: TRBJ1-1
v_call: TRBV3-1
cdr3_aa: CASSYSGGNTEAFF

clone_size: many
j_call: TRBJ2-7
v_call: TRBV2
cdr3_aa: CASSKDRGTYEQYF

clone_size: many
j_call: TRBJ1-2
v_call: TRBV28
cdr3_aa: CASSLLRQVNYGYTF

clone_size: many
j_call: TRBJ1-1
v_call: TRBV28
cdr3_aa: CASSKDLNTEAFF

clone_size: many
j_call: TRBJ2-7
v_call: TRBV9
cdr3_aa: CASSVGADLVHEQYF

clone_size: many
j_call: TRBJ1-2
v_call: TRBV14
cdr3_aa: CASSQPGTGVYGYTF

clone_size: few
j_call: TRBJ2-1
v_call: TRBV6-5
cdr3_aa: CASSYTGQGGWNEQFF

clone_size: NA
j_call: TRBJ2-5
v_call: TRBV11-2
cdr3_aa: CAWSPTGVQETQYF

clone_size: few
j_call: TRBJ1-3
v_call: TRBV6-5
cdr3_aa: CASSYAGAPGNTIYF

clone_size: many
j_call: TRBJ2-4
v_call: TRBV7-9
cdr3_aa: CASSLAGRGRGNIQYF

clone_size: many
j_call: TRBJ2-3
v_call: TRBV6-1
cdr3_aa: CASSETSGGRTDTQYF

clone_size: many
j_call: TRBJ2-7
v_call: TRBV20-1
cdr3_aa: CSAREGTYEQYF

clone_size: many
j_call: TRBJ2-5
v_call: TRBV20-1
cdr3_aa: CSAGGGLAGQETQYF

clone_size: many
j_call: TRBJ2-5
v_call: TRBV9
cdr3_aa: CASSVGPSGQETQYF

clone_size: many
j_call: TRBJ1-5
v_call: TRBV7-2
cdr3_aa: CASSLGLTANQPQHF

clone_size: many
j_call: TRBJ2-7
v_call: TRBV4-3
cdr3_aa: CASSQDQLSGSYEQYF

clone_size: NA
j_call: TRBJ2-3
v_call: TRBV5-6
cdr3_aa: CASSLGDTQYF

clone_size: few
j_call: TRBJ1-1
v_call: TRBV28
cdr3_aa: CASRDAGVLTEAFF

clone_size: many
j_call: TRBJ2-5
v_call: TRBV28
cdr3_aa: CASSLLTETQYF

clone_size: many
j_call: TRBJ2-5
v_call: TRBV10-1
cdr3_aa: CASSRTPGETQYF

clone_size: NA
j_call: TRBJ2-3
v_call: TRBV5-1
cdr3_aa: CASSSMEGTRAITDTQCF

clone_size: many
j_call: TRBJ2-7
v_call: TRBV30
cdr3_aa: CAWSDPLSGGRYYEQYF

clone_size: many
j_call: TRBJ1-5
v_call: TRBV4-1
cdr3_aa: CASSQDGNRYSNQPQHF

clone_size: many
j_call: TRBJ2-5
v_call: TRBV2
cdr3_aa: CASSEGGPALETQYF

clone_size: many
j_call: TRBJ1-1
v_call: TRBV4-1
cdr3_aa: CASSQDQGTAEAFF

clone_size: few
j_call: TRBJ2-3
v_call: TRBV6-2/TRBV6-3
cdr3_aa: CASSYDEGSTDTQYF

clone_size: many
j_call: TRBJ2-6
v_call: TRBV4-1
cdr3_aa: CASSPRLAGGYGANVLTF

clone_size: few
j_call: TRBJ2-7
v_call: TRBV5-1
cdr3_aa: CASSFRWDSRDEQYF

clone_size: medium-sized
j_call: TRBJ2-2
v_call: TRBV5-1
cdr3_aa: CASSNYPTGELFF

clone_size: many
j_call: TRBJ2-7
v_call: TRBV5-1
cdr3_aa: CASSPNSTGLRHEQYF

clone_size: few
j_call: TRBJ1-1
v_call: TRBV5-4
cdr3_aa: CASSLEQGALNTEAFF

clone_size: medium-sized
j_call: TRBJ1-1
v_call: TRBV19
cdr3_aa: CASSTHRGGTEAFF

clone_size: NA
j_call: TRBJ2-1
v_call: TRBV19
cdr3_aa: CASRKSQAGGTYNEQFF

clone_size: medium-sized
j_call: TRBJ2-7
v_call: TRBV20-1
cdr3_aa: CSARSGPYEQYF

clone_size: many
j_call: TRBJ2-4
v_call: TRBV12-3/TRBV12-4
cdr3_aa: CASSLGSTGRDF

clone_size: many
j_call: TRBJ2-5
v_call: TRBV7-9
cdr3_aa: CASSLSGRGQETQYF

clone_size: many
j_call: TRBJ1-2
v_call: TRBV30
cdr3_aa: CAWTEANYGYTF

clone_size: many
j_call: TRBJ2-5
v_call: TRBV7-2
cdr3_aa: CASSLDRDYQETQYF

clone_size: many
j_call: TRBJ1-3
v_call: TRBV6-1
cdr3_aa: CASSPTGAPGNTIYF

clone_size: NA
j_call: TRBJ1-2
v_call: TRBV6-1
cdr3_aa: CASSEGRRGGYTF

clone_size: many
j_call: TRBJ2-5
v_call: TRBV20-1
cdr3_aa: CSLTGLAGETQYF